A selection of T cell receptor beta chains follows, all from one sample in a study of graft-versus-host responses after intestinal transplantation. Produced via immunoSEQ multiplex PCR; TCRdb's table is partial and in-frame only. The table has 9,500 to 15,000 clones, more than 85% seen once. Sequenced here: PBMCs, sampled roughly 110 days after intestinal transplant. The source of these receptors is a human patient who received an intestinal transplant, so some T cells may come from the graft donor. Each CDR3 is given with its conserved first and last residue. The D gene is left open where the match is weak. A row's size may be missing; if present it is once, few, many or a size class.

DNA	CDR3	V	J	size	D
TGTGCCAGCAGCCCTCCCCCCACTATAGCGGGTCCCTCCTACGAGCAGTACTTC	CASSPPPTIAGPSYEQYF	TRBV7-2	TRBJ2-7	NA	TRBD2
TGTGCCAGCAGTCTTTACAATGAGCAGTTCTTC	CASSLYNEQFF	TRBV6-1	TRBJ2-1	NA	NA
TGTGCCAGCAGCCCCGGACGACACTATGGCTACACCTTC	CASSPGRHYGYTF	TRBV14	TRBJ1-2	NA	NA
TGTGCCAGCAGCTTCGTCCGGGACATAGCCTACAATGAGCAGTTCTTC	CASSFVRDIAYNEQFF	TRBV7-9	TRBJ2-1	NA	NA
TGTGCCAGCAGTTTGGGGGGGCCCAACACCGGGGAGCTGTTTTTT	CASSLGGPNTGELFF	TRBV28	TRBJ2-2	NA	NA
TGTGCCAGCAGCTTATTTTTATTAGGAGACAGGGTTCAGCCCCAGCATTTT	CASSLFLLGDRVQPQHF	TRBV7-2	TRBJ1-5	NA	TRBD1
TGTGCCAGCAGCTTAGAATCGGGACCTTACAATGAGCAGTTCTTC	CASSLESGPYNEQFF	TRBV13	TRBJ2-1	NA	NA
TGTGCCAGCAGCCCCGGGCTAGCGACGTCCAATGAGCAGTTCTTC	CASSPGLATSNEQFF	TRBV6-1	TRBJ2-1	NA	NA
TGTGCCAGCAGTTTAGATGACAGAGCCACAGATACGCAGTATTTT	CASSLDDRATDTQYF	TRBV27	TRBJ2-3	NA	NA
TGTGCCAGCAGTGAAGGTCGGGGACACTACGAGCAGTACTTC	CASSEGRGHYEQYF	TRBV2	TRBJ2-7	NA	NA
TGCGCCAGCAGCCAAGATTTCACCGCGCAGGGGGCTGAAGCTTTCTTT	CASSQDFTAQGAEAFF	TRBV4-1	TRBJ1-1	NA	TRBD1
TGCAGCGCGGAGCTGGGAGGGGAGACCGGGGAGCTGTTTTTT	CSAELGGETGELFF	TRBV29-1	TRBJ2-2	NA	TRBD2
TGTGCCAGCAGGTCGGGACTGAGCTCCTACAATGAGCAGTTCTTC	CASRSGLSSYNEQFF	TRBV6-1	TRBJ2-1	NA	NA
TGTGCCTCACCAAAGGCAGGGGAGTTCAATGAGCAGTTCTTC	CASPKAGEFNEQFF	TRBV2	TRBJ2-1	NA	NA
TGTGCCAGCAGTTTATCGCGAGGTGATACGCAGTATTTT	CASSLSRGDTQYF	TRBV27	TRBJ2-3	NA	NA
TGTGCCAGCAGTTACCTTCAAATTCCCTACGAGCAGTACTTC	CASSYLQIPYEQYF	TRBV6-5	TRBJ2-7	once	NA
TGTGCCAGTAGTATTCCGGGACAGGGATCCAATGAGCAGTTCTTC	CASSIPGQGSNEQFF	TRBV19	TRBJ2-1	NA	TRBD1
TGTGCCAGCACCCCCACGAGGGGGCTCTACAATGAGCAGTTCTTC	CASTPTRGLYNEQFF	TRBV27	TRBJ2-1	NA	TRBD1
TGTGCCAGTATAGGGACAGGGTTGACCGGGGAGCTGTTTTTT	CASIGTGLTGELFF	TRBV19	TRBJ2-2	NA	TRBD1
TGTGCCAGCAGTGAAGCGAGGGACAGGGCTAGCTCCTACAATGAGCAGTTCTTC	CASSEARDRASSYNEQFF	TRBV6-1	TRBJ2-1	NA	TRBD1
TGTGCCTGGAGTGGGGCCAACTCCTACGAGCAGTACTTC	CAWSGANSYEQYF	TRBV30	TRBJ2-7	NA	NA
TGTGCCAGCAGCGTAGGACTAGCGGGAGGGCTCTACGAGCAGTACTTC	CASSVGLAGGLYEQYF	TRBV9	TRBJ2-7	once	TRBD2
TGTGCCAGCAGCGTAGGCCCCGTAAGCGGGAGCTCCTACAATGAGCAGTTCTTC	CASSVGPVSGSSYNEQFF	TRBV9	TRBJ2-1	NA	TRBD2
TGTGCCAGCTCACCCGACATGGACAGGGGGCATGAAAAACTGTTTTTT	CASSPDMDRGHEKLFF	TRBV18	TRBJ1-4	NA	TRBD1
TGTGCCAGCAGCTTGTCGGCCGGGACTAGTTTCGGGCAGTACTTC	CASSLSAGTSFGQYF	TRBV5-4	TRBJ2-7	NA	TRBD2
TGTGCCAGCGCCGCTCAGGGCCCTAATGAAAAACTGTTTTTT	CASAAQGPNEKLFF	TRBV28	TRBJ1-4	once	NA
TGTGCCAGCAGACAGACAGGGGTCAGCACAGATACGCAGTATTTT	CASRQTGVSTDTQYF	TRBV25-1	TRBJ2-3	NA	TRBD1
TGTGCCAGCCTAACCCAGGGCCGTTGGGACACTGAAGCTTTCTTT	CASLTQGRWDTEAFF	TRBV2	TRBJ1-1	NA	NA
TGTGCCAGCAGCCAAGATCTGGGTAGCGGGAGGAGTCCAGATACGCAGTATTTT	CASSQDLGSGRSPDTQYF	TRBV14	TRBJ2-3	NA	TRBD2
TGTGCCAGCAGCGTAGAACCGACAGGAAACAATGAGCAGTTCTTC	CASSVEPTGNNEQFF	TRBV9	TRBJ2-1	NA	NA
TGTGCCTGGAGTGTACTAAGTAGCAATCAGCCCCAGCATTTT	CAWSVLSSNQPQHF	TRBV30	TRBJ1-5	NA	NA
TGTGCCAGCAAAAACCAGAGGAAGAACACTGAAGCTTTCTTT	CASKNQRKNTEAFF	TRBV6-5	TRBJ1-1	NA	NA
TGTGCCCCCCGGGGGCCCCGCTCCGGCTACTACGAGCAGTACTTC	CAPRGPRSGYYEQYF	TRBV27	TRBJ2-7	NA	NA
TGTGCCAGCTCTAGCGGAAACACAGATACGCAGTATTTT	CASSSGNTDTQYF	TRBV6-1	TRBJ2-3	NA	TRBD2
TGTGCCAGTAGTATGTGGGAGAACACTGAAGCTTTCTTT	CASSMWENTEAFF	TRBV19	TRBJ1-1	NA	NA
TGTGCCAGCAGTGAGAGGGGAGGAGACACTGAAGCTTTCTTT	CASSERGGDTEAFF	TRBV6-8	TRBJ1-1	NA	NA
TGTGCCAGTCGTATTACAGATACGCAGTATTTT	CASRITDTQYF	TRBV6-1	TRBJ2-3	NA	NA
TGCGCCAGCAGTGACTGGGGAACTAATGAAAAACTGTTTTTT	CASSDWGTNEKLFF	TRBV10-2	TRBJ1-4	NA	NA
TGTGCCAGCAGTCTAAGGGGCTACACTGAAGCTTTCTTT	CASSLRGYTEAFF	TRBV6-1	TRBJ1-1	NA	NA
TGTGCCAGCAGCTTGGGACAGGACTACGAGCAGTACTTC	CASSLGQDYEQYF	TRBV5-4	TRBJ2-7	NA	NA
TGTGCCAGCAGCCCAGGGGGTGGCGGGGAGCTGTTTTTT	CASSPGGGGELFF	TRBV5-4	TRBJ2-2	NA	TRBD1
TGTGCTAGTGGTTTGACAGGGGACAATCAGCCCCAGCATTTT	CASGLTGDNQPQHF	TRBV12-5	TRBJ1-5	NA	TRBD1
TGTGCCAGCAGCTTAGGGGGTTTGGGAGAAAAACTGTTTTTT	CASSLGGLGEKLFF	TRBV11-2	TRBJ1-4	NA	NA
TGTGCCATCAGTGATCTTGACTACAGGAATGAGCAGTTCTTC	CAISDLDYRNEQFF	TRBV10-3	TRBJ2-1	NA	NA
TGTGCCAGCAGGCAGGAAGAGACCCAGTACTTC	CASRQEETQYF	TRBV6-5	TRBJ2-5	once	NA
TGCGCCAGCAGCTTGACCCCCCGAAGTAGCGGGAGGGCCGTGGGAGAGACCCAGTACTTC	CASSLTPRSSGRAVGETQYF	TRBV5-1	TRBJ2-5	NA	TRBD2
TGTGCCAGCAGCCCATCCGGGCTTGAAGCTTTCTTT	CASSPSGLEAFF	TRBV7-9	TRBJ1-1	NA	NA
TGTGCCAGCAGTTATGTAAATAACTATGGCTACACCTTC	CASSYVNNYGYTF	TRBV6-5	TRBJ1-2	NA	NA
TGTGCCAGCAGCTTTAGCGTCTGGGAGGTCAACGAGCAGTACTTC	CASSFSVWEVNEQYF	TRBV11-2	TRBJ2-7	NA	NA
TGTGCCAGCAGTTTGGACCCAATCAACACTGAAGCTTTCTTT	CASSLDPINTEAFF	TRBV28	TRBJ1-1	NA	NA
TGTGCCAGCAGTTCCCTGCCTAGCGGGAGGGCTCACGAGCAGTACTTC	CASSSLPSGRAHEQYF	TRBV27	TRBJ2-7	NA	TRBD2
TGTGCCAGTAGTATAATCCCGGGCGATGAGCAGTTCTTC	CASSIIPGDEQFF	TRBV19	TRBJ2-1	few	NA
TGCGCCAGCAGCTTTGAAGGGAGCTATGGCTACACCTTC	CASSFEGSYGYTF	TRBV5-1	TRBJ1-2	NA	NA
TGTGCCAGCAGCTCCCAGGGGGCTCTGAACACTGAAGCTTTCTTT	CASSSQGALNTEAFF	TRBV7-2	TRBJ1-1	NA	TRBD1
TGTGCCAGCAGCTTCCAGTTGGGCAGGGGGTCCTCTGGAAACACCATATATTTT	CASSFQLGRGSSGNTIYF	TRBV7-9	TRBJ1-3	NA	TRBD1
TGTGCCAGCAGTCTTGGCGGGAGAGATGGTGAGCAGTTCTTC	CASSLGGRDGEQFF	TRBV28	TRBJ2-1	NA	TRBD2
TGTGCCAGCAGGGCTAGCATCGATGAGCAGTTCTTC	CASRASIDEQFF	TRBV27	TRBJ2-1	NA	NA
TGCGCCAGCAGCACGTCAATCCAGAACCGAAAGACCTATGGCTACACCTTC	CASSTSIQNRKTYGYTF	TRBV4-1	TRBJ1-2	once	NA
TGCGCCAGCAGACAGGGACAGGGTATAGGTCCCGGGGAGCTGTTTTTT	CASRQGQGIGPGELFF	TRBV5-1	TRBJ2-2	NA	TRBD1